The clone carrying this T cell receptor (beta chain) was recorded many times. This entry belongs to a study of low-dose radiotherapy and immunotherapy resistance in tumors. Time point defined: before trial treatment. The CDR3 spans 16 residues. Trimming removed 3 bases from V and 4 bases from J; junction bases left unmatched: 6. CDR1 is MDHEN, CDR2 SYDVKM, per germline. Primers targeting TRAV and TRBV primed first-strand cDNA, covering alpha and beta chains. The authors amplified TCRs for approximately 18 PCR cycles with a constant-region primer and a V-primer adapter. TCRdb reprocessed the reads via MiXCR and lists one record per CDR3 protein. The table records around 83,000 distinct CDR3 sequences, approximately 20% of them present only once.

The chain has TRBV28 and TRBJ1-4; TRBD1 aligns across 9 bases. The sample consisted of PBMCs, taken before treatment. The TCR sequence derives from a male donor with prostate cancer. This CDR3 reads CASSLGRTGVNEKLFF. The CDR3 region has the DNA TGTGCCAGCAGTTTGGGGAGGACAGGGGTTAATGAAAAACTGTTTTTT.